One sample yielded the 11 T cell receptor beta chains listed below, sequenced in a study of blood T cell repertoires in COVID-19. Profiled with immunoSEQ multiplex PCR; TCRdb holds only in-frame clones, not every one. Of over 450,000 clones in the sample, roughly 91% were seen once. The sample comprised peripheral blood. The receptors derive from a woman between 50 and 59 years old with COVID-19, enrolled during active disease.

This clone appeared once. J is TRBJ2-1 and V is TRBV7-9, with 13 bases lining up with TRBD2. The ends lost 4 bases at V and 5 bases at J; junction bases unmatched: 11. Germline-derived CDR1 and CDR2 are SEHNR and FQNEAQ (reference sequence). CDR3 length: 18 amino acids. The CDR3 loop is CASSSRLLAGGLHNEQFF. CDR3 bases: TGTGCCAGCAGCTCTAGGTTACTAGCGGGGGGGCTCCACAATGAGCAGTTCTTC.

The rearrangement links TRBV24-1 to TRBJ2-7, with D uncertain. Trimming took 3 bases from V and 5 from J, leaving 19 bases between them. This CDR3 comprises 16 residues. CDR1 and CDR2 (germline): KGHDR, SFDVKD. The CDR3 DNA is TGTGCCACCAGTGATCCCCGAGGTCCGACCCCCCACGAGCAGTACTTC. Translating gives CATSDPRGPTPHEQYF.

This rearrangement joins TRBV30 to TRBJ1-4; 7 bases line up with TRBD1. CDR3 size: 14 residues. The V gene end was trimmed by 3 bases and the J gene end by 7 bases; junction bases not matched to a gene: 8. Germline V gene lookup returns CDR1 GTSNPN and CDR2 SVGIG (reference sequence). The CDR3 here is CAWRLGGGGEKLFF. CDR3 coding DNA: TGTGCCTGGAGGTTAGGGGGCGGAGGTGAAAAACTGTTTTTT. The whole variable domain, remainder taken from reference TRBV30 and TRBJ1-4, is SQTIHQWPATLVQPVGSPLSLECTVEGTSNPNLYWYRQAAGRGLQLLFYSVGIGQISSEVPQNLSASRPQDRQFILSSKKLLLSDSGFYLCAWRLGGGGEKLFFGSGTQLSVL.

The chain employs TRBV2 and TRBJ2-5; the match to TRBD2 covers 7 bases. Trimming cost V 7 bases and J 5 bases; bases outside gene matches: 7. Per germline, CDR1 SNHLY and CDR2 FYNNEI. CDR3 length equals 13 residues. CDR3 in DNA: TGTGCCAGCAAGCGGGGAGCTGGGGAGACCCAGTACTTC. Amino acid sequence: CASKRGAGETQYF.

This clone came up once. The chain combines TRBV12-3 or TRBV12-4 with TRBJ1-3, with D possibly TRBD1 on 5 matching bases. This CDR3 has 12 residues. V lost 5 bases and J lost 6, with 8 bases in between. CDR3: CASSQGENTIYF. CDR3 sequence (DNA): TGTGCCAGCAGTCAAGGGGAAAACACCATATATTTT.

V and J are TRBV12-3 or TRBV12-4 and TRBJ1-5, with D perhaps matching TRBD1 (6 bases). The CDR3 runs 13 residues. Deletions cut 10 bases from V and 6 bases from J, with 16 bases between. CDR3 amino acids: CATTEDRGQPQHF. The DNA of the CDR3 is TGTGCCACTACCGAGGACAGAGGTCAGCCCCAGCATTTT.

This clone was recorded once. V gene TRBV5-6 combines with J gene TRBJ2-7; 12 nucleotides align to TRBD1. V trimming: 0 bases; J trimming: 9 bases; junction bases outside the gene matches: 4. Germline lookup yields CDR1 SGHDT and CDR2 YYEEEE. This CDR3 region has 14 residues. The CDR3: CASSLGDRGHLQYF. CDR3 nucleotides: TGTGCCAGCAGCTTGGGGGACAGGGGGCATTTGCAGTACTTC.

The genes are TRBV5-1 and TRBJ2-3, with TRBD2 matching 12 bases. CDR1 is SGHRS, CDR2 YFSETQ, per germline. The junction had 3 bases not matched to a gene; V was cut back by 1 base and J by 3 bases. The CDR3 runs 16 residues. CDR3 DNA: TGCGCCAGCAGCTTGATCACTAGCGGGGGGACAGATACGCAGTATTTT. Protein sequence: CASSLITSGGTDTQYF.

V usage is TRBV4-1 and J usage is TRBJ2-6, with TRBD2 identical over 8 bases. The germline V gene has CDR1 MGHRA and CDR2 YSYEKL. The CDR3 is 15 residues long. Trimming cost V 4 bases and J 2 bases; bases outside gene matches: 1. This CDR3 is CASSRGGTGANVLTF. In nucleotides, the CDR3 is TGCGCCAGCAGCCGCGGGGGGACTGGGGCCAACGTCCTGACTTTC.

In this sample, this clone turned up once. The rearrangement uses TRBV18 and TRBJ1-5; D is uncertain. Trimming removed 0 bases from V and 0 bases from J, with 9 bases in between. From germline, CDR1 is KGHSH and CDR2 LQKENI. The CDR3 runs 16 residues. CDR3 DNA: TGTGCCAGCTCACCACCGGGAGGGTATAGCAATCAGCCCCAGCATTTT. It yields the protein CASSPPGGYSNQPQHF.

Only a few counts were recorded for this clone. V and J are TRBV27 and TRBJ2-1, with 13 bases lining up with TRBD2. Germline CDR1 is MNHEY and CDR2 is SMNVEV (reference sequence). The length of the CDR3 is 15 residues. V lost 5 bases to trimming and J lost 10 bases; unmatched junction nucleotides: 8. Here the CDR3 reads CASSAYPGLAGEQFF. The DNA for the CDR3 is TGTGCCAGCAGTGCCTACCCGGGACTAGCGGGGGAGCAGTTCTTC.